This TCR beta chain was found in a study of T cell repertoires in cytomegalovirus infection. From the reads, TCRdb called clonotypes with MiXCR, one entry per CDR3 protein. The data contain roughly 920,000 distinct CDR3 sequences, approximately 33% of them singletons. CDR3 length: 12 amino acids. CDR1 is SEHNR and CDR2 is FQNEAQ in the germline V gene (reference sequence). There are many counts of this clonotype. What it recognizes is unknown. The chain carries TRBV7-9 and TRBJ1-2; the D gene is possibly TRBD1 (6 bases). The specimen comprised cultured CD8+ T cells from PBMCs, sampled from culture after CMV antigen stimulation. The clonotype originates from a human donor in good health (CMV status not recorded). Some clones in this sample may be carry-over from other donors' samples. The CDR3 coding sequence is TGTAAGGCTGGGGGGCGCAGCTATGGCTACACCTTC. Residues: CKAGGRSYGYTF.